The 32 T cell receptor beta chains below all came from one sample that was sequenced in a study of blood T cell repertoires in COVID-19. Only in-frame clones appear in the TCRdb table, and some are missing; sequencing was by immunoSEQ multiplex PCR. The sample lists under 350,000 clones, under 90% seen once, with around 1.9% in the top ten. Sequencing used PBMCs or T cells enriched from blood (not recorded which). These receptors were taken from a woman aged 60-75 years who had recovered from COVID-19.

The chain carries TRBV11-3 and TRBJ2-7; 8 bases match TRBD2. V gave up 7 bases and J gave up 3 bases; unmatched junction bases: 5. The V gene's germline CDR1 is SGHNT and CDR2 YENEEA. The CDR3 runs to 13 residues. The CDR3 DNA reads TGTGCCAGCACGGGACTAGACTTCTACGAGCAGTACTTC. It yields the protein CASTGLDFYEQYF. Combining the CDR3 with reference TRBV11-3 and TRBJ2-7 gives the whole variable domain EAGVVQSPRYKIIEKKQPVAFWCNPISGHNTLYWYLQNLGQGPELLIRYENEEAVDDSQLPKDRFSAERLKGVDSTLKIQPAELGDSAVYLCASTGLDFYEQYFGPGTRLTVT.

The chain has TRBV14 and TRBJ2-7; 7 bases align to TRBD1. In germline, CDR1 is SGHDN, CDR2 FVKESK. V was pared by 1 base and J by 1 base, with 4 bases of the junction left unmatched. The CDR3 is made up of 15 amino acids. In nucleotides, the CDR3 is TGTGCCAGCAGCCAAGTTCAGGGGGTTTCCTACGAGCAGTACTTC. This encodes CASSQVQGVSYEQYF.

V gene TRBV2 combines with J gene TRBJ2-5, with D perhaps matching TRBD2 (6 bases). The germline V gene has CDR1 SNHLY and CDR2 FYNNEI. V lost 5 bases and J lost 5, with 15 bases in between. The CDR3 has 14 amino acids. The CDR3 loop reads CASSPFLRGETQYF. The CDR3 bases are TGTGCCAGCAGTCCATTCCTCCGGGGGGAGACCCAGTACTTC.

This clone was counted once. The V and J genes are TRBV3-1 (or the pseudogene TRBV3-2) and TRBJ2-3, with D tentatively TRBD1 (6 bases). V was shortened by 1 base and J by 9 bases, with 11 bases between the two germline ends. The CDR3 is 13 amino acids. Germline CDR1 LGHDT, CDR2 YNNKEL (reference sequence). In DNA form, the CDR3 reads TGTGCCAGCAGCCAAGGGGGGCAGGGGACGCAGTATTTT. It yields the protein CASSQGGQGTQYF.

The chain is built from TRBV5-1 and TRBJ2-1, with 9 nucleotides matching TRBD1. V lost 5 bases and J lost 7; bases outside the gene matches: 4. Germline V gene sequence: CDR1 SGHRS, CDR2 YFSETQ. The CDR3 extends over 13 amino acids. CDR3 protein: CASSPQGANEQFF. The CDR3 region has the DNA TGCGCCAGCAGTCCACAGGGGGCGAATGAGCAGTTCTTC.

The count of this clone is one. V and J are TRBV4-1 and TRBJ2-3; TRBD2 matches 9 bases. This CDR3 spans 22 amino acids. Germline V gene lookup returns CDR1 MGHRA and CDR2 YSYEKL. V was pared by 0 bases and J by 0 bases, with 19 bases of the junction left unmatched. CDR3 sequence reads: CASSQDIKYAGGAMTSTDTQYF. The CDR3 DNA is TGCGCCAGCAGCCAAGATATAAAATACGCGGGGGGGGCTATGACTAGCACAGATACGCAGTATTTT.

The rearrangement uses TRBV27 and TRBJ2-1; 14 positions match TRBD2. The length of the CDR3 is 14 residues. The ends lost 5 bases at V and 12 bases at J; junction bases unmatched: 6. Germline V lookup: CDR1 MNHEY, CDR2 SMNVEV (reference sequence). The CDR3 DNA reads TGTGCCAGCAGTACCCGGACTAGCGGGAGGACGCAGTTCTTC. Amino acids: CASSTRTSGRTQFF.

This clone has just one count. The chain is built from TRBV29-1 and TRBJ1-2; 7 positions agree with TRBD1. The germline V gene encodes CDR1 SQVTM and CDR2 ANQGSEA. Trimming removed 4 bases from V and 2 bases from J; junction bases left unmatched: 4. The CDR3 totals 13 residues. The CDR3 is CSVANRGNYGYTF. The CDR3 DNA sequence: TGCAGCGTTGCTAACAGGGGAAACTATGGCTACACCTTC.

The rearrangement links TRBV2 to TRBJ2-7, with TRBD1 matching 9 bases. V lost 8 bases to trimming and J lost 6 bases; unmatched junction nucleotides: 11. CDR3 length: 14 amino acids. Germline CDR1 reads SNHLY; CDR2 reads FYNNEI. DNA of the CDR3: TGTGCCAGCCGTTACCCGGGACAGGGCCTCGAGCAGTACTTC. Amino acids: CASRYPGQGLEQYF.

The rearrangement links TRBV10-1 to TRBJ2-3; 7 bases are shared with TRBD1. This CDR3 spans 16 amino acids. J lost 0 bases, V lost 3 bases, and 6 bases had no gene match. CDR1 and CDR2 (germline): WNHNN, SYGVQD (reference sequence). This CDR3 reads CASSDRQGISTDTQYF. The DNA for the CDR3 is TGCGCCAGCAGTGACCGACAGGGAATTAGCACAGATACGCAGTATTTT.

The chain couples TRBV6-6 to TRBJ1-6, with 9 bases matching TRBD1. The ends lost 5 bases at V and 4 bases at J; junction bases unmatched: 9. CDR3 size: 17 residues. The germline V gene encodes CDR1 MNHNY and CDR2 SVGAGI (reference sequence). CDR3 protein: CASSLYPGQGYNSPLHF. CDR3 nucleotides: TGTGCCAGCAGTCTGTACCCGGGACAGGGTTATAATTCACCCCTCCACTTT.

This clone showed up just a few times. The chain links TRBV6-2 or TRBV6-3 to TRBJ2-7; 8 bases are shared with TRBD1. CDR3 length: 14 amino acids. V shed 2 bases and J 2 bases; nucleotides not matched to a gene: 2. Germline V CDR1 and CDR2: MNHEY, SVGEGT. CDR3 bases: TGTGCCAGCAGTTACGAACAGGGGGCCTACGAGCAGTACTTC. It yields the protein CASSYEQGAYEQYF.

This clone was detected once. The CDR3 DNA is TGTGCCAGCAGTGAAATCGTGAGCGGGTCCAGCACAGATACGCAGTATTTT. As protein: CASSEIVSGSSTDTQYF. The rearrangement uses TRBV6-1 and TRBJ2-3, with D perhaps TRBD2 (6 bases). CDR3 length: 17 amino acids. Germline V lookup: CDR1 MNHNS, CDR2 SASEGT. The V end lost 2 bases, the J end lost 0 bases, and 15 bases lay between the germline ends.

V and J are TRBV11-3 and TRBJ1-6; D may be TRBD1 (6 bases). Germline V gene sequence: CDR1 SGHNT, CDR2 YENEEA. This CDR3 is 14 amino acids long. V was clipped by 5 bases and J by 7 bases, with 12 bases between them. The CDR3 bases are TGTGCCAGCAGCACCGGACAGAAAAATTCACCCCTCCACTTT. It yields the protein CASSTGQKNSPLHF.

The J gene is TRBJ1-4, the V gene TRBV2; D ambiguous. Trimming cost V 3 bases and J 5 bases, with 16 bases left between them. Germline-derived CDR1 and CDR2 are SNHLY and FYNNEI. CDR3 length: 16 amino acids. The CDR3 DNA reads TGTGCCAGCAGTGATTATAGGAGCCTTGGGAATGAAAAACTGTTTTTT. Translated, it gives CASSDYRSLGNEKLFF.

This sequence joins TRBV4-1 and TRBJ1-5, with D maybe TRBD1 (5 bases). V lost 0 bases, J lost 1 base, and 7 bases lay in between. CDR3 size: 15 residues. The germline V gene encodes CDR1 MGHRA and CDR2 YSYEKL. DNA of the CDR3: TGCGCCAGCAGCCAAGATAACAGGAGCAATCAGCCCCAGCATTTT. Amino acid sequence: CASSQDNRSNQPQHF.

The chain joins TRBV28 to TRBJ2-7, with 7 bases identical to TRBD1. CDR1 MDHEN and CDR2 SYDVKM come from the germline V gene. The CDR3 runs 12 residues. J gave up 5 bases and V 7 bases, and 5 bases lay outside the gene matches. The CDR3 region is CASTTGDHEQYF. CDR3 coding DNA: TGTGCCAGCACAACAGGGGACCACGAGCAGTACTTC.

This chain joins TRBV7-8 and TRBJ1-3, with 7 positions matching TRBD1. Germline V lookup: CDR1 SGHVS, CDR2 FQNEAQ. There are 16 residues in the CDR3. V was pared by 5 bases and J by 4 bases, with 11 bases of the junction left unmatched. CDR3 DNA: TGTGCCAGCAGCCTCATGACAGGGAGGTCCGGAAACACCATATATTTT. It translates to CASSLMTGRSGNTIYF.

This rearrangement joins TRBV6-1 to TRBJ1-2; 7 bases fit TRBD1. The CDR3 runs to 15 residues. Trimming at V came to 1 base and at J to 4 bases, leaving 6 bases not matched to a gene. Per the germline V gene, CDR1 is MNHNS and CDR2 is SASEGT. CDR3 sequence: CASSEEEGASYGYTF. CDR3 bases: TGTGCCAGCAGTGAAGAAGAGGGGGCGAGCTATGGCTACACCTTC.

The chain recombines TRBV5-4 with TRBJ1-1; the match to TRBD1 covers 7 bases. The junction had 6 bases not matched to a gene; V was cut back by 4 bases and J by 0 bases. The CDR3 spans 15 residues. The germline gives CDR1 SGHNT, CDR2 YYREEE (reference sequence). The CDR3 sequence is CASSMGQTVNTEAFF. CDR3 sequence (DNA): TGTGCCAGCAGCATGGGACAGACAGTGAACACTGAAGCTTTCTTT.

The chain combines TRBV10-3 with TRBJ1-1; D is perhaps TRBD1 (5 bases). Looked up from germline, CDR1 is ENHRY and CDR2 is SYGVKD. Trimming shortened V by 4 bases and J by 3 bases, and 9 bases separated the two germline ends. The CDR3 spans 13 residues. CDR3 region: CAISGGPYTEAFF. DNA for the CDR3: TGTGCCATCAGTGGGGGCCCGTACACTGAAGCTTTCTTT.

V gene TRBV12-3 or TRBV12-4 combines with J gene TRBJ2-7; D possibly corresponds to TRBD1 (5 bases). The CDR3 length is 13 residues. The V end lost 3 bases, the J end lost 3 bases, and 9 bases lay between the germline ends. CDR3 DNA: TGTGCCAGCAGTTTCGGGCAGGGCTACGAGCAGTACTTC. Protein: CASSFGQGYEQYF.

This chain connects TRBV25-1 to TRBJ2-1; 12 nucleotides match TRBD2. Germline trimming cut 4 bases from V and 8 bases from J; bases unmatched to any gene: 6. The germline V gene has CDR1 MGHDK and CDR2 SYGVNS. The CDR3 extends over 15 amino acids. The CDR3 is CASSVRASGRDEQFF. The CDR3 nucleotides read TGTGCCAGCAGTGTCCGGGCTAGCGGGAGGGATGAGCAGTTCTTC. Full variable domain (remainder filled in from reference TRBV25-1 and TRBJ2-1): EADIYQTPRYLVIGTGKKITLECSQTMGHDKMYWYQQDPGMELHLIHYSYGVNSTEKGDLSSESTVSRIRTEHFPLTLESARPSHTSQYLCASSVRASGRDEQFFGPGTRLTVL.

This chain joins TRBV19 and TRBJ1-1, with D tentatively TRBD1 (5 bases). This CDR3 comprises 15 residues. CDR1 and CDR2 from the germline V gene are LNHDA and SQIVND (reference sequence). Deletions cut 9 bases from V and 3 bases from J, with 20 bases between. The CDR3 loop reads CASVPRGSEDTEAFF. CDR3 nucleotide sequence: TGTGCCAGCGTACCTAGGGGTAGTGAGGACACTGAAGCTTTCTTT.

J is TRBJ1-3 and V is TRBV7-2; D is unresolved. The CDR3 extends over 13 amino acids. Germline CDR1 and CDR2: SGHTA and FQGNSA. Trimming shortened V by 6 bases and J by 0 bases, and 6 bases separated the two germline ends. CDR3 bases: TGTGCCAGCAGTCGGAGCTCTGGAAACACCATATATTTT. Amino acids: CASSRSSGNTIYF.

CDR3 sequence reads: CATSPRGGSGTQYF. DNA for the CDR3: TGTGCCACCAGCCCGCGGGGGGGCAGCGGTACGCAGTATTTT. The chain links TRBV15 to TRBJ2-3; 9 nucleotides match TRBD2. The trim removed 5 bases at V and 8 bases at J, leaving 8 bases unmatched. The CDR3 length is 14 residues. CDR1 is LNHNV, CDR2 YYDKDF, per germline (reference sequence).

This clone has just one count. The chain couples TRBV18 to TRBJ2-5; 11 bases fit TRBD2. Germline loops: CDR1 KGHSH, CDR2 LQKENI. The CDR3 totals 16 residues. J gave up 3 bases and V 1 base, and 4 bases lay outside the gene matches. The CDR3 DNA follows: TGTGCCAGCTCACCACTAGCGGGAGGGCTGGAAGAGACCCAGTACTTC. This gives the protein CASSPLAGGLEETQYF.

To note about this clone: Other DNA sequences of this sample code for an identical CDR3. V and J are TRBV6-1 and TRBJ1-5; 7 bases are a match to TRBD1. Germline V gives CDR1 MNHNS, CDR2 SASEGT. The CDR3 consists of 13 residues. The junction had 1 base not matched to a gene; V was cut back by 2 bases and J by 6 bases. This CDR3 reads CASSEQGGQPQHF. CDR3 DNA: TGTGCCAGCAGTGAACAGGGGGGTCAGCCCCAGCATTTT.

The genes are TRBV14 and TRBJ1-3; D not certain. Trimming shortened V by 6 bases and J by 0 bases, and 6 bases separated the two germline ends. CDR1 is SGHDN and CDR2 is FVKESK in the germline V gene. The CDR3 runs 13 residues. The CDR3 region is CASRIHSGNTIYF. The CDR3 DNA follows: TGTGCCAGCAGAATTCACTCTGGAAACACCATATATTTT. The complete variable domain, with remaining parts taken from reference TRBV14 and TRBJ1-3, reads EAGVTQFPSHSVIEKGQTVTLRCDPISGHDNLYWYRRVMGKEIKFLLHFVKESKQDESGMPNNRFLAERTGGTYSTLKVQPAELEDSGVYFCASRIHSGNTIYFGEGSWLTVV.

The chain uses TRBV2 and TRBJ2-7, with D possibly matching TRBD1 (6 bases). The germline V gene encodes CDR1 SNHLY and CDR2 FYNNEI. CDR3 length: 14 residues. Trimming took off 8 bases at V and 2 bases at J, with 16 bases between the two ends. The CDR3 nucleotides are TGTGCCAGCTTTCATCAGGGGTTCACCTACGAGCAGTACTTC. Its protein product is CASFHQGFTYEQYF. Full variable domain (missing parts from reference TRBV2 and TRBJ2-7): EPEVTQTPSHQVTQMGQEVILRCVPISNHLYFYWYRQILGQKVEFLVSFYNNEISEKSEIFDDQFSVERPDGSNFTLKIRSTKLEDSAMYFCASFHQGFTYEQYFGPGTRLTVT.

The rearrangement joins TRBV4-1 to TRBJ1-5; no clear D gene. Trimming cost V 1 base and J 5 bases, with 12 bases left between them. This CDR3 has 15 amino acids. CDR1 is MGHRA and CDR2 is YSYEKL in the germline V gene. The CDR3 bases are TGCGCCAGCAGCCAAGGGGTGGCCGGGTATCAGCCCCAGCATTTT. It specifies CASSQGVAGYQPQHF.

The chain couples TRBV30 to TRBJ1-6; maybe TRBD1 (6 bases). Trimming shortened V by 2 bases and J by 7 bases, and 12 bases separated the two germline ends. Germline V gives CDR1 GTSNPN, CDR2 SVGIG (reference sequence). The CDR3 runs 14 residues. The CDR3 sequence: CAWSPGGRNSPLHF. As DNA, the CDR3 is TGTGCCTGGAGTCCGGGGGGCAGAAATTCACCCCTCCACTTT.